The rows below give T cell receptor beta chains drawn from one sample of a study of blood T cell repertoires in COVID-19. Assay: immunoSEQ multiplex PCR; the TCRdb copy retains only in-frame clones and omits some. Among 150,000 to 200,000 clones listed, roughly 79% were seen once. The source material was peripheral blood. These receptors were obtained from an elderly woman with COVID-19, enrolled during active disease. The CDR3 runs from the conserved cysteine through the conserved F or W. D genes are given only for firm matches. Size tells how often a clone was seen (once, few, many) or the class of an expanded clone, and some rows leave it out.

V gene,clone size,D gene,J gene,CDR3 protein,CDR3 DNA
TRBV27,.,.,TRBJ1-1,CASSFSSWGRRNTEAFF,TGTGCCAGCAGTTTTTCCTCCTGGGGGCGGCGGAACACTGAAGCTTTCTTT
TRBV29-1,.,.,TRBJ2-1,CSVEDPPAGNEQFF,TGCAGCGTTGAAGACCCCCCAGCGGGCAATGAGCAGTTCTTC
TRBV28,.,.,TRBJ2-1,CASSLGVVYNEQFF,TGTGCCAGCAGTTTAGGAGTAGTCTACAATGAGCAGTTCTTC
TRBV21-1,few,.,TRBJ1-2,CASSKATFPHGYGYTF,TGTGCCAGCAGCAAAGCTACGTTCCCCCACGGCTATGGCTACACCTTC
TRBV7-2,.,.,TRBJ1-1,CASSFRAGMNTEAFF,TGTGCCAGCAGCTTCCGTGCAGGAATGAACACTGAAGCTTTCTTT
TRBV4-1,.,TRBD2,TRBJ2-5,CASSRRLAGGGETQYF,TGCGCCAGCAGCCGTCGGCTAGCGGGAGGGGGAGAGACCCAGTACTTC
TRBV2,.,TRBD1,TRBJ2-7,CASSRQGFAYEQYF,TGTGCCAGCAGCCGACAGGGGTTCGCCTACGAGCAGTACTTC
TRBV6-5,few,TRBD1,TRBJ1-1,CASRYTTGAEAFF,TGTGCCAGCAGATATACCACAGGGGCTGAAGCTTTCTTT
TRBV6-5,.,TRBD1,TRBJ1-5,CASSTGTGHQPQHF,TGTGCCAGCAGTACCGGGACAGGGCATCAGCCCCAGCATTTT
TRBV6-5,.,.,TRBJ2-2,CASRRDFGELFF,TGTGCCAGCAGACGGGACTTTGGGGAGCTGTTTTTT
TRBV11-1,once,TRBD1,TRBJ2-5,CASSLNGQGLQETQYF,TGTGCCAGCAGCTTAAATGGACAGGGGCTTCAAGAGACCCAGTACTTC
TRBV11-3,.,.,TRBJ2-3,CASSSTGYEGDTQYF,TGTGCCAGCAGCTCAACGGGATACGAGGGAGATACGCAGTATTTT
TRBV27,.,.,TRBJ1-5,CASSSGSYQPQHF,TGTGCCAGCAGTTCAGGCAGTTATCAGCCCCAGCATTTT
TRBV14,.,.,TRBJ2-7,CASSLRPPGFGGYEQYF,TGTGCCAGCAGCCTACGGCCCCCTGGGTTCGGCGGCTACGAGCAGTACTTC
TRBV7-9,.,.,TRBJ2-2,CASWEWTGTGELFF,TGTGCCAGCTGGGAGTGGACGGGGACCGGGGAGCTGTTTTTT
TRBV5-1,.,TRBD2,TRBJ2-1,CASIEGGSMRDEQFF,TGCGCCAGCATCGAGGGCGGGAGTATGAGGGATGAGCAGTTCTTC
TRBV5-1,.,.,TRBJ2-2,CASSLTVNTGELFF,TGCGCCAGCAGCTTGACAGTGAACACCGGGGAGCTGTTTTTT
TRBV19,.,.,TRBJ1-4,CASSKVRFNEKLFF,TGTGCCAGCTCTAAGGTGCGGTTTAATGAAAAACTGTTTTTT
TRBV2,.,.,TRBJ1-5,CASSGGQRVQPQHF,TGTGCCAGCAGTGGCGGACAGCGAGTTCAGCCCCAGCATTTT
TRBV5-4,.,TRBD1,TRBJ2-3,CASSLADRGHTDTQYF,TGTGCCAGCAGCTTGGCAGACAGGGGGCACACAGATACGCAGTATTTT
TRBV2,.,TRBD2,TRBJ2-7,CASRPGTSGREQYF,TGTGCCAGCAGGCCCGGGACTAGCGGGCGCGAGCAGTACTTC
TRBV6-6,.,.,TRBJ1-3,CASSLDSGGNTIYF,TGTGCCAGCAGTCTCGACAGCGGGGGAAACACCATATATTTT
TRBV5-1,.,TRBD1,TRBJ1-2,CASSPQGGSGGYTF,TGCGCCAGCAGCCCTCAGGGGGGCAGTGGTGGCTACACCTTC
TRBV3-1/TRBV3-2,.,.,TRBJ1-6,CASSQDPRDSSPLHF,TGTGCCAGCAGCCAAGATCCCCGAGACAGCTCACCCCTCCACTTT
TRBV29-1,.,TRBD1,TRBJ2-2,CSVGGTGRSSGELFF,TGCAGCGTTGGGGGGACAGGGAGATCATCAGGGGAGCTGTTTTTT
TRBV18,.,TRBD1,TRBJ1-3,CASSPISTGTPGNTIYF,TGTGCCAGCTCACCAATCTCGACAGGGACCCCTGGAAACACCATATATTTT
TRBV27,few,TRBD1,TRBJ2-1,CASSPWTGRNEQFF,TGTGCCAGCAGTCCTTGGACAGGGAGGAATGAGCAGTTCTTC
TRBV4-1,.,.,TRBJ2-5,CAAGQETQYF,TGCGCCGCAGGCCAAGAGACCCAGTACTTC
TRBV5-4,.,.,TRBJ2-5,CASRSGLQETQYF,TGTGCCAGCAGGTCAGGGCTCCAAGAGACCCAGTACTTC
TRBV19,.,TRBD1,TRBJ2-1,CASSKDRISYNEQFF,TGTGCCAGTAGTAAGGACAGGATCTCCTACAATGAGCAGTTCTTC
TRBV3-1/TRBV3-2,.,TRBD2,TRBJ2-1,CASEGPGGTYNEQFF,TGTGCCAGCGAGGGTCCCGGGGGGACCTACAATGAGCAGTTCTTC
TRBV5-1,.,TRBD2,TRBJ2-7,CASSSTSGSSYEQYF,TGCGCCAGCAGCTCGACTAGCGGGAGTTCCTACGAGCAGTACTTC
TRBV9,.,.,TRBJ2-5,CASSVGSGGQETQYF,TGTGCCAGCAGCGTAGGTTCTGGGGGGCAAGAGACCCAGTACTTC
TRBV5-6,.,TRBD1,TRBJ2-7,CASSPDRGSSYEQYF,TGTGCCAGCAGCCCCGACAGGGGGAGCTCCTACGAGCAGTACTTC
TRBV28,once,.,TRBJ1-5,CASSDTLGDQPQHF,TGTGCCAGCAGTGACACTTTGGGCGATCAGCCCCAGCATTTT
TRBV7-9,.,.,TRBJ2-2,CASSPISVVSGELFF,TGTGCCAGCAGCCCGATTTCAGTTGTATCCGGGGAGCTGTTTTTT
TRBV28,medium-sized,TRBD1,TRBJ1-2,CASSSGQGWVGYTF,TGTGCCAGCAGTTCCGGACAGGGATGGGTCGGCTACACCTTC
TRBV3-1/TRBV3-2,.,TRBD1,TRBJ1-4,CASSLGTGNEKLFF,TGTGCCAGCAGCCTTGGGACAGGGAATGAAAAACTGTTTTTT